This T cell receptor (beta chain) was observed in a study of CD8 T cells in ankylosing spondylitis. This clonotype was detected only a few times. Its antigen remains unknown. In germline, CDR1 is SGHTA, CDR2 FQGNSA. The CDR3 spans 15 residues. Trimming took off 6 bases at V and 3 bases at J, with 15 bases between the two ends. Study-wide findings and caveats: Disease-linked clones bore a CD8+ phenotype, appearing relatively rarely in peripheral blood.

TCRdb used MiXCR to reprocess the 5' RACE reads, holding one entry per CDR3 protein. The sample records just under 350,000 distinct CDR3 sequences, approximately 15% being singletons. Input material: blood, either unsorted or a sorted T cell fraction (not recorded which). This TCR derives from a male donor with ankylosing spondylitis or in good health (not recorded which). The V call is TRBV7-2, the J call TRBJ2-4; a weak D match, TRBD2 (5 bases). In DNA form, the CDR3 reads TGTGCCAGCAGTTCTCTACTAGGAGGCAAAAACATTCAGTACTTC. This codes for CASSSLLGGKNIQYF.